These 21 T cell receptor beta chains were sequenced from one sample in a study of response to subunit inactivated influenza vaccine. TCRdb re-analysed the RT-PCR reads in MiXCR, keeping a single row per CDR3 protein. The table lists about 700,000 distinct CDR3 sequences, 15% to 17% of them singletons. The material sequenced was PBMCs from blood, taken about 12 days after vaccination. The receptors were gathered from a man aged 45-65 years who received an inactivated influenza vaccine.

The chain links TRBV24-1 to TRBJ2-1; 9 bases match TRBD2. CDR1 is KGHDR and CDR2 is SFDVKD in the germline V gene. J lost 5 bases, V lost 6 bases, and 7 bases had no gene match. The CDR3 spans 15 residues. In DNA form, the CDR3 reads TGTGCCACCAGTAGGACGGCGGGAGGGGACAATGAGCAGTTCTTC. Encoded protein: CATSRTAGGDNEQFF.

Remarks on this clonotype: One end of the junction does not line up with germline, which may come from a read error. The chain recombines TRBV6-1 with TRBJ2-5; 7 nucleotides match TRBD2. The germline gives CDR1 MNHNS, CDR2 SASEGT. This CDR3 is 15 amino acids long. DNA for the CDR3: TGTGCCAGCAGTCAAGCGGGAATGGGGAGAGAGACCCAGTACTTC. Protein product: CASSQAGMGRETQYF.

The gene calls are TRBV10-3 and TRBJ2-3, with D uncertain. The CDR3 contains 15 residues. The ends were cut back, 3 bases at V and 4 bases at J, with 14 bases in the middle. In germline, CDR1 is ENHRY, CDR2 SYGVKD. The chain's CDR3 is CAISEAGALADTQYF. CDR3 DNA: TGTGCCATCAGTGAAGCCGGTGCTCTCGCAGATACGCAGTATTTT.

The rearrangement uses TRBV3-1 and TRBJ2-1; 13 bases are a match to TRBD2. V dropped 7 bases and J dropped 6; count of bases not matched to a gene: 18. Germline V CDR1 and CDR2: LGHDT, YNNKEL (reference sequence). This CDR3 has 19 amino acids. The CDR3 nucleotides are TGTGCCAGCATCTCTCGCCGGGTAACTAGCGGGGGGGCTGTCAATGAGCAGTTCTTC. Protein product: CASISRRVTSGGAVNEQFF.

The rearrangement uses TRBV7-2 and TRBJ1-2, with D tentatively TRBD1 (5 bases). Germline loops: CDR1 SGHTA, CDR2 FQGNSA. CDR3 size: 14 residues. The ends were cut back, 5 bases at V and 5 bases at J, with 15 bases in the middle. As DNA, the CDR3 is TGTGCCAGCAGCGCGACTGGGACGGCATATGGCTACACCTTC. Translation gives CASSATGTAYGYTF.

V gene TRBV10-3 combines with J gene TRBJ2-2; TRBD2 aligns across 11 bases. The J segment lost 2 bases and the V segment lost 10 bases, leaving 3 bases of the junction unmatched. Germline lookup yields CDR1 ENHRY and CDR2 SYGVKD. The CDR3 runs 14 residues. The CDR3 protein is CATSGGLNTGELFF. CDR3 nucleotide sequence: TGTGCCACTAGCGGGGGGCTTAACACCGGGGAGCTGTTTTTT.

The genes are TRBV29-1 and TRBJ2-3; 8 bases are a match to TRBD2. Unmatched junction bases numbered 11, after V lost 7 bases and J lost 5 bases. Germline assignment: CDR1 SQVTM and CDR2 ANQGSEA. This CDR3 spans 14 amino acids. The CDR3 region is CSACPGRAIDTQYF. As DNA, the CDR3 is TGCAGCGCATGCCCCGGGAGGGCCATAGATACGCAGTATTTT.

In its sample, this clonotype was seen a few times. CDR3 sequence (DNA): TGTGCCAGCAGTTTTGCGGGAGGGGCCACCGGGGAGCTGTTTTTT. Its translation: CASSFAGGATGELFF. The chain is built from TRBV6-2 or TRBV6-3 and TRBJ2-2; 9 nucleotides agree with TRBD2. V lost 4 bases, J lost 4 bases, and 4 bases stayed unmatched. CDR1 and CDR2 from the germline V gene are MNHEY and SVGEGT. The CDR3 length is 15 residues.

The chain is built from TRBV4-3 and TRBJ2-4; 8 bases map to TRBD2. Germline V CDR1 and CDR2: LGHNA, YSLEER. CDR3 length: 15 residues. The J segment lost 3 bases and the V segment lost 1 base, leaving 2 bases of the junction unmatched. The CDR3, as DNA: TGCGCCAGCAGCCAAGCACGGGGGGGCAAAAACATTCAGTACTTC. Its protein product is CASSQARGGKNIQYF.

The chain recombines TRBV4-3 with TRBJ2-5; 10 nucleotides line up with TRBD2. This CDR3 contains 15 residues. Germline V gives CDR1 LGHNA, CDR2 YSLEER. The ends lost 4 bases at V and 3 bases at J; junction bases unmatched: 5. The CDR3: CASSLTLAGKETQYF. DNA for the CDR3: TGCGCCAGCAGCCTCACACTAGCGGGAAAAGAGACCCAGTACTTC.

This clonotype was recorded at least ten times. The chain has TRBV29-1 and TRBJ2-5; 7 positions agree with TRBD1. Germline V gene data show CDR1 as SQVTM and CDR2 as ANQGSEA. This CDR3 has 12 amino acids. Germline trimming cut 8 bases from V and 5 bases from J; bases unmatched to any gene: 8. CDR3 DNA: TGCAGCTCCCGACAGGGCGGCGAGACCCAGTACTTC. This gives the protein CSSRQGGETQYF.

The chain combines TRBV6-1 with TRBJ1-6; the match to TRBD1 covers 7 bases. V shed 7 bases, J shed 0 bases, and the junction held 6 bases outside the gene matches. The CDR3 runs 16 residues. CDR1 is MNHNS and CDR2 is SASEGT in the germline V gene. CDR3 sequence: CASTTRDSSYNSPLHF. Written as DNA, the CDR3 is TGTGCCAGCACCACAAGGGACAGCTCCTATAATTCACCCCTCCACTTT.

This clonotype was seen a few times. The genes are TRBV20-1 and TRBJ2-5; 8 bases line up with TRBD1. CDR3 size: 13 residues. J lost 4 bases, V lost 6 bases, and 7 bases had no gene match. Germline CDR1 is DFQATT and CDR2 is SNEGSKA (reference sequence). The chain's CDR3 is CSANTGGLETQYF. The CDR3 nucleotides read TGCAGTGCAAACACAGGGGGACTAGAGACCCAGTACTTC.

The chain is built from TRBV5-1 and TRBJ2-3; D remains unclear. V was shortened by 1 base and J by 2 bases, with 11 bases between the two germline ends. The CDR3 length is 15 residues. Germline CDR1 and CDR2: SGHRS and YFSETQ. This CDR3 reads CASSLRLGPTDTQYF. As DNA, the CDR3 is TGCGCCAGCAGCTTGAGACTCGGCCCCACAGATACGCAGTATTTT.

There are a few counts of this clonotype. The genes are TRBV5-6 and TRBJ1-1; 8 bases fit TRBD1. Germline CDR1 is SGHDT and CDR2 is YYEEEE. With V trimmed by 4 bases and J by 11 bases, 7 bases remained unmatched. This CDR3 spans 12 amino acids. In DNA form, the CDR3 reads TGTGCCAGCAGCCCCGGGACAGGTCAGGCTTTCTTT. It encodes CASSPGTGQAFF.

This rearrangement joins TRBV15 to TRBJ2-4, with a weak D call TRBD2 (6 bases). Germline assignment: CDR1 LNHNV and CDR2 YYDKDF (reference sequence). Trimming cost V 5 bases and J 0 bases, with 11 bases left between them. The CDR3 is 15 residues long. CDR3 sequence reads: CATSAEGLAKNIQYF. CDR3 nucleotide sequence: TGTGCCACCAGCGCGGAGGGGCTAGCCAAAAACATTCAGTACTTC.

This clonotype turned up a few times. This chain joins TRBV4-3 and TRBJ2-2; D is perhaps TRBD1 or TRBD2 (5 bases each). V was shortened by 4 bases and J by 1 base, with 13 bases between the two germline ends. CDR1 LGHNA and CDR2 YSLEER come from the germline V gene. The CDR3 loop spans 16 amino acids. CDR3 protein: CASSPVGDLNTGELFF. The CDR3 DNA is TGCGCCAGCAGCCCAGTAGGGGACCTGAACACCGGGGAGCTGTTTTTT.

The chain uses TRBV7-3 and TRBJ2-1; D gene ambiguous. Trimming removed 2 bases at V and 8 bases at J, with 10 bases between. The CDR3 runs to 13 residues. Germline CDR1 SGHTA, CDR2 FQGTGA. In DNA, the CDR3 is TGTGCCAGCAGCTTACGGCGAAGGGATGAGCAGTTCTTC. Translation gives CASSLRRRDEQFF. The whole variable domain, filled in from reference TRBV7-3 and TRBJ2-1, reads GAGVSQTPSNKVTEKGKYVELRCDPISGHTALYWYRQSLGQGPEFLIYFQGTGAADDSGLPNDRFFAVRPEGSVSTLKIQRTERGDSAVYLCASSLRRRDEQFFGPGTRLTVL.

In its sample, this clonotype was seen a few times. The chain recombines TRBV12-3 or TRBV12-4 with TRBJ2-7; D not resolved. The CDR3 is 13 residues long. V lost 3 bases, J lost 0 bases, and 6 bases lay in between. CDR3 bases: TGTGCCAGCAGTTTGCGGAACTCCTACGAGCAGTACTTC. Its protein is CASSLRNSYEQYF.

This chain links TRBV7-7 with TRBJ2-1, with D perhaps matching TRBD2 (6 bases). The CDR3 runs 15 residues. The V gene's germline CDR1 is SSHAT and CDR2 FNYEAQ (reference sequence). Trimming took off 5 bases at V and 8 bases at J, with 19 bases between the two ends. The CDR3 region has the DNA TGTGCCAGCAGCCAAGCTTTGGGCGGGATGGATGAGCAGTTCTTC. It specifies CASSQALGGMDEQFF.

V gene TRBV5-1 combines with J gene TRBJ2-5, with D perhaps TRBD1 (6 bases). Germline CDR1 reads SGHRS; CDR2 reads YFSETQ. The length of the CDR3 is 16 residues. The V end was cut by 0 bases, the J end by 0 bases, with 12 bases between. CDR3 sequence reads: CASSLGAGVYQETQYF. The CDR3 nucleotides read TGCGCCAGCAGCTTGGGGGCAGGGGTGTACCAAGAGACCCAGTACTTC.